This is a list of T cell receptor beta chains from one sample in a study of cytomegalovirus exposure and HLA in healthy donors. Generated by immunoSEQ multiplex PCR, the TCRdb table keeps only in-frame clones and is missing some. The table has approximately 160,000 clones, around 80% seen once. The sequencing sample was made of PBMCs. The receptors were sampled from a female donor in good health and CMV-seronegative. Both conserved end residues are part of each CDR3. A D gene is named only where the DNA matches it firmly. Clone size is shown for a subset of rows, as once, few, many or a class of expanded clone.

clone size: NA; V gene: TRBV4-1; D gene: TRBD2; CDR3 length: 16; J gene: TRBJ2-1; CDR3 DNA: TGCGCCAGCAGCCAAGATCTCCAGACTAGCGGGATTGAGCAGTTCTTC; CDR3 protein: CASSQDLQTSGIEQFF
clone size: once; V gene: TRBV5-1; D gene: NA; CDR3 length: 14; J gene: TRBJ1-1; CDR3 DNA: TGCGCCAGCAGCTCCCCTGAGGTTAACACTGAAGCTTTCTTT; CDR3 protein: CASSSPEVNTEAFF
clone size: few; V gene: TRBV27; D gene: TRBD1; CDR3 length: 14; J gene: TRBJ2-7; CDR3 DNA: TGTGCCAGCACCCCGGGACAGGGTTCTTATGGGCAGTACTTC; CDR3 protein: CASTPGQGSYGQYF
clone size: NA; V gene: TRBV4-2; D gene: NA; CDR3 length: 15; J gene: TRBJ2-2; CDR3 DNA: TGTGCCAGCAGCCAAGGACTTACTAACACCGGGGAGCTGTTTTTT; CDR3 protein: CASSQGLTNTGELFF
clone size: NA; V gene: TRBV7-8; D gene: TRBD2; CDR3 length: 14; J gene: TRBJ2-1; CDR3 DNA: TGTGCCAGCAGCTTAGGGACTAGCCACAATGAGCAGTTCTTC; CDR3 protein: CASSLGTSHNEQFF
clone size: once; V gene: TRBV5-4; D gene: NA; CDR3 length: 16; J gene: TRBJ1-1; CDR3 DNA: TGTGCCAGCAGCTGGGGGGTGGGTAACATGAACACTGAAGCTTTCTTT; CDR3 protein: CASSWGVGNMNTEAFF
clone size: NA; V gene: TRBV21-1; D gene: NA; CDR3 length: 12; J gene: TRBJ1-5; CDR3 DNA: TGTGCCAGCAGCTCCCCTAATCAGCCCCAGCATTTT; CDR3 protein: CASSSPNQPQHF
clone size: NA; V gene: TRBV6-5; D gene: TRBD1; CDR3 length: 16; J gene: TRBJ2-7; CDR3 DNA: TGTGCCAGCAGTTACTCGAGTCGGGGACAGTCCTACGAGCAGTACTTC; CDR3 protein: CASSYSSRGQSYEQYF
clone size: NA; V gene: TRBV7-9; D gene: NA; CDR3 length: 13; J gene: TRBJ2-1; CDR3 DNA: TGTGCCAGCAGCCCAGACAATCACAATGAGCAGTTCTTC; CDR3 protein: CASSPDNHNEQFF
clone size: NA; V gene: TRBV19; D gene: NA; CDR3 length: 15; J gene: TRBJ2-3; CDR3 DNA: TGTGCCAGTAGTTCCGGGGTCACTAGCACAGATACGCAGTATTTT; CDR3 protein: CASSSGVTSTDTQYF
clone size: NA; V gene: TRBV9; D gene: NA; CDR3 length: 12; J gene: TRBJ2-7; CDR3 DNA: TGTGCCAGCAGCGCCACCGGTTACGAGCAGTACTTC; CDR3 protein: CASSATGYEQYF
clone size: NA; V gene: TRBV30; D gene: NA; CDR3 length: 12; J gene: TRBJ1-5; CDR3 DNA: TGTGCCTGGAGCGGGGGCAATCAGCCCCAGCATTTT; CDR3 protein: CAWSGGNQPQHF
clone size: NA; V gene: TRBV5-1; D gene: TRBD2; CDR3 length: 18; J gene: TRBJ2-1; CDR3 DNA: TGCGCCAGCAGTTTAGGACTAGCGGGGGCCAGCTCCTACAATGAGCAGTTCTTC; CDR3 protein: CASSLGLAGASSYNEQFF
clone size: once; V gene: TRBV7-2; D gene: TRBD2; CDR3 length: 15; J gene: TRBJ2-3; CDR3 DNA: TGTGCCAGCAGCCCAAGCGGGACCCGCACAGATACGCAGTATTTT; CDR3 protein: CASSPSGTRTDTQYF
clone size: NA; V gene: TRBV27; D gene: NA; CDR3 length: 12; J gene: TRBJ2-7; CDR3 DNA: TGTGCCGGATGGAAAGGACAGTACGAGCAGTACTTC; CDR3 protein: CAGWKGQYEQYF
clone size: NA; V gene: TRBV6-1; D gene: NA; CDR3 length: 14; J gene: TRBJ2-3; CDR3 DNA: TGTGCCAGCAGTGAAGGGGGCAGCACAGATACGCAGTATTTT; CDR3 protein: CASSEGGSTDTQYF
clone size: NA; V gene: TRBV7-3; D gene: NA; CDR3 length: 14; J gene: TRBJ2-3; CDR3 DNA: TGTGCCAGCAGCTTAGGCGACACCACAGATACGCAGTATTTT; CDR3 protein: CASSLGDTTDTQYF
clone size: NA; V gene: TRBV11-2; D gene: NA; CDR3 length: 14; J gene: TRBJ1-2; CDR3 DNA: TGTGCCAGCAGCTTAGGAAGGTCGGGCTATGGCTACACCTTC; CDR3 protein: CASSLGRSGYGYTF
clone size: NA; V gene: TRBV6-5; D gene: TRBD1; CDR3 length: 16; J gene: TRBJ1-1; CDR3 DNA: TGTGCCAGCAGTTATAGAAAGACAGGGGGCGTTACTGAAGCTTTCTTT; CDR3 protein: CASSYRKTGGVTEAFF
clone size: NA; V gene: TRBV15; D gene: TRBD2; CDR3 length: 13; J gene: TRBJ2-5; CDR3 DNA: TGTGCCACCAGCCCCCGGGGGGGAGGGGAGCAGTACTTC; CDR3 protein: CATSPRGGGEQYF